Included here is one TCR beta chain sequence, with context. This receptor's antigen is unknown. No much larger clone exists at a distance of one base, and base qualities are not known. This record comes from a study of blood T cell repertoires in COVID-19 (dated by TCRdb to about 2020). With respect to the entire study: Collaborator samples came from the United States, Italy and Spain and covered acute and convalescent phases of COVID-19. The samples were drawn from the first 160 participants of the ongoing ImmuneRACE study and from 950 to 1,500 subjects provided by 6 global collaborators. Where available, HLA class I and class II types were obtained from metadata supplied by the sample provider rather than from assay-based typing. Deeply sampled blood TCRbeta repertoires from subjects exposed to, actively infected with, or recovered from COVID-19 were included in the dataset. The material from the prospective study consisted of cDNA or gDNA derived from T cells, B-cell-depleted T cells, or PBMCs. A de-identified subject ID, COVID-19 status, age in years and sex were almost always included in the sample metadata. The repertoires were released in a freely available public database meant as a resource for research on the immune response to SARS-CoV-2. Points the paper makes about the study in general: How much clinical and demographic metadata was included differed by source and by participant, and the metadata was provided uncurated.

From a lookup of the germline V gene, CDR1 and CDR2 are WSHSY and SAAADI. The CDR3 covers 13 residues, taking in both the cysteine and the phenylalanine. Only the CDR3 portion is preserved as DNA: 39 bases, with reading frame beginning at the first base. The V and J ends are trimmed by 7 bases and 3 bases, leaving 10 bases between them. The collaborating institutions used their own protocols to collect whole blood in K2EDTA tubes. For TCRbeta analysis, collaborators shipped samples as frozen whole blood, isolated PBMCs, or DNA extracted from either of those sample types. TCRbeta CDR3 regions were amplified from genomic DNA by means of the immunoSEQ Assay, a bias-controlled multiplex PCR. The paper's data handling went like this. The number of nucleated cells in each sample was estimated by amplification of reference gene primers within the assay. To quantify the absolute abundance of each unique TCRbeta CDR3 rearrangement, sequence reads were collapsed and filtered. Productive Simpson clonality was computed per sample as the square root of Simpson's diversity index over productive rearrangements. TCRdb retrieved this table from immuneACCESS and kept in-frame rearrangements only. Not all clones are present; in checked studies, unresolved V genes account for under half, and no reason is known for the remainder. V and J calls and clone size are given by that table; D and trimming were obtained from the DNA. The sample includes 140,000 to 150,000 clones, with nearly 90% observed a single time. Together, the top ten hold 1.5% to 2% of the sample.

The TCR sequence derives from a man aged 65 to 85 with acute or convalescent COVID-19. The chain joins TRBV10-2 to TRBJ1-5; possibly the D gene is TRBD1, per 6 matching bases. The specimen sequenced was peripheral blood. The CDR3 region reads CASKGGSNQPQHF. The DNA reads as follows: TGCGCCAGCAAAGGGGGATCCAATCAGCCCCAGCATTTT.